Listed below are T cell receptor beta chains from one sample, sequenced in a study of blood T cell repertoires in COVID-19. The table came from immunoSEQ multiplex PCR; TCRdb's copy has only in-frame clones and leaves some out. The sample holds about 22,000 clones, 89% seen once. Material for sequencing was peripheral blood. Receptors originate from a human donor with active COVID-19. The donor label of this sample is uncertain. Both conserved end residues are part of each CDR3. A D gene is named only where the DNA matches it firmly. Clone size appears in some rows only: once, few, many, or a class for an expanded clone.

clone size	D gene	V gene	J gene	CDR3 protein	CDR3 DNA
.	TRBD2	TRBV28	TRBJ2-2	CASSWLAGNTGELFF	TGTGCCAGCAGTTGGTTAGCGGGAAACACCGGGGAGCTGTTTTTT
.	.	TRBV7-9	TRBJ2-3	CASSSPAVRTDTQYF	TGTGCCAGCAGCTCGCCGGCGGTACGCACAGATACGCAGTATTTT
.	.	TRBV6-2/TRBV6-3	TRBJ2-7	CASSHSYEQYF	TGTGCCAGCAGTCATTCCTACGAGCAGTACTTC
.	.	TRBV24-1	TRBJ1-1	CATAGAFF	TGTGCCACCGCGGGGGCTTTCTTT
.	.	TRBV7-8	TRBJ1-6	CASSFEAGYNSPLHF	TGTGCCAGCAGCTTTGAAGCGGGGTACAATTCACCCCTCCACTTT
.	.	TRBV21-1	TRBJ2-7	CASSKTGNYPDEQYF	TGTGCCAGCAGCAAGACAGGGAATTACCCGGACGAGCAGTACTTC
.	.	TRBV9	TRBJ2-1	CASSVGSGHNEQFF	TGTGCCAGCAGCGTAGGGTCAGGGCACAATGAGCAGTTCTTC
.	.	TRBV19	TRBJ1-1	CASSIGGLVTEAFF	TGTGCCAGTAGTATAGGGGGGCTGGTCACTGAAGCTTTCTTT
.	TRBD1	TRBV6-1	TRBJ1-2	CASSEGPDRGLYTF	TGTGCCAGCAGTGAGGGTCCGGACAGGGGCCTGTACACCTTC
.	TRBD2	TRBV28	TRBJ2-3	CASLGGVLGTDTQYF	TGTGCCAGCCTGGGGGGGGTTTTGGGCACAGATACGCAGTATTTT
.	TRBD1	TRBV5-1	TRBJ2-3	CASSFRQGGDTQYF	TGCGCCAGCAGCTTCCGACAGGGTGGGGATACGCAGTATTTT
.	TRBD1	TRBV25-1	TRBJ1-4	CASSTKGDRNEKLFF	TGTGCCAGCAGCACAAAGGGGGACAGGAATGAAAAACTGTTTTTT
.	.	TRBV5-1	TRBJ2-3	CASSLVAGVGTDTQYF	TGCGCCAGCAGCTTGGTTGCAGGGGTTGGCACAGATACGCAGTATTTT
.	TRBD2	TRBV5-1	TRBJ2-1	CASSGRSSGYNEQFF	TGCGCCAGCAGCGGGAGGTCTAGCGGTTACAATGAGCAGTTCTTC
.	.	TRBV3-1/TRBV3-2	TRBJ2-7	CASSQERPGYYEQYF	TGTGCCAGCAGCCAAGAACGGCCAGGGTACTACGAGCAGTACTTC
.	.	TRBV5-6	TRBJ2-5	CASSLPHIETQYF	TGTGCCAGCAGCTTGCCACATATCGAGACCCAGTACTTC
.	.	TRBV28	TRBJ1-2	CAGGARSYGYTF	TGTGCCGGCGGGGCGCGTAGCTATGGCTACACCTTC
.	.	TRBV7-9	TRBJ2-5	CASSLEEGFWETQYF	TGTGCCAGCAGCTTAGAGGAGGGGTTCTGGGAGACCCAGTACTTC
.	TRBD2	TRBV5-1	TRBJ2-5	CASNPISGGPETQYF	TGCGCCAGCAACCCCATATCGGGAGGGCCGGAGACCCAGTACTTC
.	.	TRBV14	TRBJ2-5	CASSQDPRLGGLETQYF	TGTGCCAGCAGCCAAGATCCGCGACTAGGAGGTTTGGAGACCCAGTACTTC
.	TRBD1	TRBV5-1	TRBJ1-1	CASSGGQGMNTEAFF	TGCGCCAGCAGCGGGGGACAGGGCATGAACACTGAAGCTTTCTTT
.	TRBD2	TRBV18	TRBJ2-4	CASSPRLAENIQYF	TGTGCCAGCTCACCGAGACTAGCGGAAAACATTCAGTACTTC
.	.	TRBV7-2	TRBJ2-3	CASSLPQTDTQYF	TGTGCCAGCAGCTTACCCCAGACAGATACGCAGTATTTT
.	.	TRBV20-1	TRBJ2-1	CSARDSNEQFF	TGCAGTGCTAGAGACTCCAATGAGCAGTTCTTC
.	.	TRBV10-2	TRBJ2-1	CASSGTAGEQFF	TGCGCCAGCAGTGGGACCGCGGGTGAGCAGTTCTTC
.	TRBD1	TRBV27	TRBJ2-3	CASSPGQVTDTQYF	TGTGCCAGCAGTCCAGGACAGGTAACAGATACGCAGTATTTT
.	TRBD1	TRBV7-6	TRBJ2-7	CASSLGTAQGTEQYF	TGTGCCAGCAGCTTAGGGACAGCACAGGGGACCGAGCAGTACTTC
.	.	TRBV4-1	TRBJ2-3	CASSQQKDTQYF	TGCGCCAGCAGCCAGCAGAAAGATACGCAGTATTTT
.	TRBD1	TRBV24-1	TRBJ2-1	CATSDGTGFRNEQFF	TGTGCCACCAGTGATGGGACAGGGTTTCGGAATGAGCAGTTCTTC
once	TRBD1	TRBV24-1	TRBJ2-3	CATSDPTGDQVDTQYF	TGTGCCACCAGTGATCCGACAGGGGATCAGGTAGATACGCAGTATTTT
.	TRBD1	TRBV2	TRBJ2-2	CASSPQSGTANTGELFF	TGTGCCAGCAGTCCTCAATCCGGGACAGCGAACACCGGGGAGCTGTTTTTT
.	TRBD1	TRBV7-9	TRBJ2-7	CASSLALGTGKAEQYF	TGTGCCAGCAGCTTAGCCCTCGGGACAGGGAAGGCCGAGCAGTACTTC
.	.	TRBV2	TRBJ2-7	CASTAGQLSYEQYF	TGTGCCAGCACCGCGGGACAGCTCTCCTACGAGCAGTACTTC
.	.	TRBV9	TRBJ2-3	CASSVVAGSTDTQYF	TGTGCCAGCAGCGTAGTCGCAGGGAGCACAGATACGCAGTATTTT
.	TRBD1	TRBV23-1	TRBJ2-1	CASSQSGTGFNEQFF	TGCGCCAGCAGTCAATCAGGGACAGGGTTCAATGAGCAGTTCTTC
.	.	TRBV18	TRBJ1-2	CASSPGREGYGYTF	TGTGCCAGCTCACCCGGGAGGGAAGGCTATGGCTACACCTTC
.	.	TRBV28	TRBJ1-4	CASSLDQATNEKLFF	TGTGCCAGCAGTTTAGATCAGGCAACTAATGAAAAACTGTTTTTT
.	.	TRBV4-1	TRBJ1-4	CASSQDGRGEKLFF	TGCGCCAGCAGCCAAGATGGGAGGGGTGAAAAACTGTTTTTT
.	TRBD2	TRBV5-1	TRBJ2-3	CASSLGRGATDTQYF	TGCGCCAGCAGCTTGGGGCGGGGGGCAACAGATACGCAGTATTTT
.	TRBD2	TRBV10-1	TRBJ2-7	CASSESASGGFYEQYF	TGCGCCAGCAGTGAGTCGGCCAGCGGGGGTTTCTACGAGCAGTACTTC
once	.	TRBV6-6	TRBJ2-7	CASRGDGRGRLEQYF	TGTGCCAGCAGGGGGGACGGGAGAGGCCGCCTCGAGCAGTACTTC
.	.	TRBV3-1/TRBV3-2	TRBJ1-3	CASSQGPGPGNTIYF	TGTGCCAGCAGCCAAGGTCCGGGTCCTGGAAACACCATATATTTT
once	.	TRBV29-1	TRBJ2-7	CSVETGRVRTYEQYF	TGCAGCGTTGAGACGGGCAGGGTGAGGACCTACGAGCAGTACTTC
.	.	TRBV5-1	TRBJ2-7	CASSLGGSGPWGEQYF	TGCGCCAGCAGCTTGGGTGGTAGCGGCCCTTGGGGGGAGCAGTACTTC